Each of the 15 T cell receptor beta chains below was sequenced from the same sample in a study of blood T cell repertoires in COVID-19. Sequencing was performed with immunoSEQ multiplex PCR; in TCRdb, only in-frame clones are kept and a portion is missing. This sample has fewer than 250,000 clones, with about 80% found just once. Sequenced sample: PBMCs or T cells enriched from blood (not recorded which). These receptors all stem from a woman aged 50 to 60 who had been exposed to COVID-19.

The CDR3 is CASSGTYYQPQHF. The DNA for the CDR3 is TGTGCCAGTTCCGGGACATATTATCAGCCCCAGCATTTT. The chain combines TRBV28 with TRBJ1-5, with a possible D match to TRBD1 (6 bases). CDR1 and CDR2 (germline): MDHEN, SYDVKM. The CDR3 is made up of 13 amino acids. Trimming removed 9 bases at V and 5 bases at J, with 14 bases between. Together with reference TRBV28 and TRBJ1-5, the CDR3 gives the full variable domain: DVKVTQSSRYLVKRTGEKVFLECVQDMDHENMFWYRQDPGLGLRLIYFSYDVKMKEKGDIPEGYSVSREKKERFSLILESASTNQTSMYLCASSGTYYQPQHFGDGTRLSIL.

The chain combines TRBV30 with TRBJ2-5; maybe TRBD1 (5 bases). Between the trimmed V and J ends, which lost 3 bases and 1 base, there was a span of 15 bases. The CDR3 covers 15 residues. The germline V gene has CDR1 GTSNPN and CDR2 SVGIG (reference sequence). The DNA of the CDR3 is TGTGCCTGGAGAGGTACCGGGCAGGGCCAAGAGACCCAGTACTTC. Translation: CAWRGTGQGQETQYF.

This chain connects TRBV6-5 to TRBJ1-2; D not certain. Trimming left V 7 bases short and J 8 bases short, with 14 bases between. This CDR3 comprises 12 residues. Germline CDR1 and CDR2: MNHEY and SVGAGI. The CDR3 DNA follows: TGTGCCAGCACTAATTACGTCGGGGGCTACACCTTC. Translation gives CASTNYVGGYTF.

V is TRBV6-5 and J is TRBJ1-1; 9 bases agree with TRBD1. Germline V CDR1 and CDR2: MNHEY, SVGAGI. Losses at the gene ends were 5 bases for V and 5 bases for J; bases not matched to a gene: 6. This CDR3 has 14 amino acids. In nucleotides, the CDR3 is TGTGCCAGCAGTCCCGGACAGGGGAGGACTGAAGCTTTCTTT. Protein: CASSPGQGRTEAFF.

This chain connects TRBV28 to TRBJ1-1, with D hard to call. This CDR3 is 14 amino acids long. V was shortened by 3 bases and J by 0 bases, with 8 bases between the two germline ends. CDR1 MDHEN and CDR2 SYDVKM come from the germline V gene. CDR3 sequence reads: CASSFGGMNTEAFF. The CDR3 bases are TGTGCCAGCAGTTTCGGCGGCATGAACACTGAAGCTTTCTTT.

The rearrangement joins TRBV7-8 to TRBJ2-2; TRBD1 matches at 8 bases. CDR1 SGHVS and CDR2 FQNEAQ come from the germline V gene. V was pared by 5 bases and J by 3 bases, with 11 bases of the junction left unmatched. This CDR3 is built from 17 residues. The CDR3, as DNA: TGTGCCAGCAGCCTCGACTCAGGACAGGGCGACACCGGGGAGCTGTTTTTT. Translating it yields CASSLDSGQGDTGELFF.

The rearrangement links TRBV7-2 to TRBJ1-5, with D tentatively TRBD1 (5 bases). This CDR3 region has 15 residues. Germline loops: CDR1 SGHTA, CDR2 FQGNSA. The germline V and J ends were trimmed by 0 bases and 3 bases, with 9 bases remaining between them. The CDR3 DNA follows: TGTGCCAGCAGCTTAGCGGGGCAGCCCAATCAGCCCCAGCATTTT. Translating it yields CASSLAGQPNQPQHF.

This chain uses TRBV28 with TRBJ1-2, with D hard to call. V lost 7 bases to trimming and J lost 2 bases, with 11 bases between them. From germline, CDR1 is MDHEN and CDR2 SYDVKM. The CDR3 contains 13 residues. The CDR3 sequence: CASNVLRNYGYTF. CDR3 in DNA: TGTGCCAGCAATGTATTACGGAACTATGGCTACACCTTC.

V gene TRBV19 combines with J gene TRBJ2-2; D gene ambiguous. Germline V gene lookup returns CDR1 LNHDA and CDR2 SQIVND (reference sequence). The V and J ends lost 2 bases and 4 bases respectively, with 8 bases between them. The CDR3 totals 14 residues. This CDR3 reads CASSIQSGTGELFF. CDR3 DNA: TGTGCCAGTAGTATACAGTCAGGCACCGGGGAGCTGTTTTTT.

This rearrangement joins TRBV6-1 to TRBJ1-3; D perhaps matches TRBD1 (6 bases). CDR3 length: 16 residues. CDR1 is MNHNS, CDR2 SASEGT, per germline. V was shortened by 4 bases and J by 0 bases, with 13 bases between the two germline ends. The CDR3 DNA follows: TGTGCCAGCAGTGGCAACAGGGTCTCCTCTGGAAACACCATATATTTT. This codes for CASSGNRVSSGNTIYF.

This clone was counted between two and nine times. The chain's CDR3 is CASSLRLQGSQKAFF. CDR3 nucleotides: TGTGCCAGCAGTTTACGGTTACAGGGTAGTCAGAAAGCTTTCTTT. The chain links TRBV28 to TRBJ1-1; a weak D match, TRBD1 (6 bases). Germline V lookup: CDR1 MDHEN, CDR2 SYDVKM. CDR3 size: 15 residues. Trimming removed 2 bases from V and 9 bases from J, with 19 bases in between.

The V call is TRBV7-9, the J call TRBJ1-4; a weak D match, TRBD1 (6 bases). The V gene's germline CDR1 is SEHNR and CDR2 FQNEAQ (reference sequence). This CDR3 contains 15 residues. V lost 2 bases, J lost 5 bases, and 12 bases lay in between. This CDR3 is CASSLYRAQNEKLFF. CDR3 DNA: TGTGCCAGCAGCTTATACAGGGCCCAGAATGAAAAACTGTTTTTT.

The rearrangement links TRBV2 to TRBJ1-2; a weak D match, TRBD1 (6 bases). CDR1 and CDR2 from the germline V gene are SNHLY and FYNNEI. The CDR3 is 14 amino acids. V was cut by 5 bases and J by 2 bases, with 12 bases left in between. The CDR3 region has the DNA TGTGCCAGCAGTTTCCGACAGGTCAACTATGGCTACACCTTC. Residues: CASSFRQVNYGYTF.

The chain has TRBV9 and TRBJ2-1, with a weak D call TRBD2 (6 bases). The V end was cut by 7 bases, the J end by 6 bases, with 14 bases between. Germline V gene data show CDR1 as SGDLS and CDR2 as YYNGEE. The length of the CDR3 is 13 residues. As DNA, the CDR3 is TGTGCCAGCGCAAGGGGACTCCTCAATGAGCAGTTCTTC. Its protein product is CASARGLLNEQFF. The whole variable domain, filled in from reference TRBV9 and TRBJ2-1, reads DSGVTQTPKHLITATGQRVTLRCSPRSGDLSVYWYQQSLDQGLQFLIQYYNGEERAKGNILERFSAQQFPDLHSELNLSSLELGDSALYFCASARGLLNEQFFGPGTRLTVL.

This clone appeared once. The chain recombines TRBV4-1 with TRBJ1-2; D is unresolved. From germline, CDR1 is MGHRA and CDR2 YSYEKL. The CDR3 has 13 amino acids. V dropped 0 bases and J dropped 8 bases, with 10 bases sitting between them. The CDR3 DNA reads as TGCGCCAGCAGCCAAGAGAGGGAGCGAGGCTACACCTTC. Its protein product is CASSQERERGYTF.